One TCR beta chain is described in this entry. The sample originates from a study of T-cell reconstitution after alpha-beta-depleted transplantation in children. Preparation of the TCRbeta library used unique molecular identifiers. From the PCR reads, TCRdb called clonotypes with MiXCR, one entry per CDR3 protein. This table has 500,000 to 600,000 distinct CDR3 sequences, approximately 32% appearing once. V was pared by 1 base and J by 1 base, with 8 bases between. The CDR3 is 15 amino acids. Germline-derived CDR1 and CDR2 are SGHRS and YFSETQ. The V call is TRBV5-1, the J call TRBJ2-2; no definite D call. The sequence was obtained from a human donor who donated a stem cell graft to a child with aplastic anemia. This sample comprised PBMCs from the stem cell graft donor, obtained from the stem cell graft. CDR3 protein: CASSLMAGNTGELFF. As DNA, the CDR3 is TGCGCCAGCAGCTTGATGGCAGGGAACACCGGGGAGCTGTTTTTT.